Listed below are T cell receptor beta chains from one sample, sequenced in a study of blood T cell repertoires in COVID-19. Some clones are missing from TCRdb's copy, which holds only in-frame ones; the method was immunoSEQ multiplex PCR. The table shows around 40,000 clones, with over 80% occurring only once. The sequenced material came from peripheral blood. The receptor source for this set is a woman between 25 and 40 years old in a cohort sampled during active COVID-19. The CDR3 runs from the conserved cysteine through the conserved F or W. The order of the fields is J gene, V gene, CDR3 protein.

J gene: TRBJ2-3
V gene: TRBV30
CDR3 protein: CAWDLGAITDTQYF

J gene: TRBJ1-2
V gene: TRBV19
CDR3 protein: CASKAGVPGGYTF

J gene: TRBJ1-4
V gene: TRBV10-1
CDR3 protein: CASSLNRDRVNEKLFF

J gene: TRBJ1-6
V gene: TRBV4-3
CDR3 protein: CASSPRWQANTSPLHF

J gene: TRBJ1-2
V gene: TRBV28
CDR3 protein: CASSSQGNYGYTF

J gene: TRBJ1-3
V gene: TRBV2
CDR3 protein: CASNVGRGNTIYF

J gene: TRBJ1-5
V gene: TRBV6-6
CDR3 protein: CASRSTGTSNQPQHF

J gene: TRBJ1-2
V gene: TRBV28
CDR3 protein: CASSPQGPYRYGYTF

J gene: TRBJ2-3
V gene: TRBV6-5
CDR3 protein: CASSYLGLADTDTQYF

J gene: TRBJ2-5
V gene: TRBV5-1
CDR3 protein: CASSSGLAGRRRETQYF

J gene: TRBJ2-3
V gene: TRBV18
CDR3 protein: CASSPLNPRGTDTQYF

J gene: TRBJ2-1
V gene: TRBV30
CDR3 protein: CAWNTPGASGRVEQFF

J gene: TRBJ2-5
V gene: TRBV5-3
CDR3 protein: CARRRGLRQETQYF

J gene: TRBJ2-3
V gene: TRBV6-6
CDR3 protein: CASSPKTLQGSTDTQYF

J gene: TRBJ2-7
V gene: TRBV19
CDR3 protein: CASSHDRERSYEQYF

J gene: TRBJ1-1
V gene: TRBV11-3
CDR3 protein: CASNPRGYTEAFF

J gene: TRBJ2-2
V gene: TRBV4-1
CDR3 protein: CASTRGGPGGSRTGELFF

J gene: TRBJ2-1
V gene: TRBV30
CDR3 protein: CAPPGGKYYNEQFF

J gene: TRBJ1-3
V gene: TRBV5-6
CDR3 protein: CASGGGMSGNTIYF

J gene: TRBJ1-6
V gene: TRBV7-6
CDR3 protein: CASSLTTAYNSPLHF

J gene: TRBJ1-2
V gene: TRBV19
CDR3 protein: CASKDRDGYTF

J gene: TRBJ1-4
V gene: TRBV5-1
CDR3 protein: CASSLYRGATTNEKLFF

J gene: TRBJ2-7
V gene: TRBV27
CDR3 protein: CASGSLGQGGGEQYF

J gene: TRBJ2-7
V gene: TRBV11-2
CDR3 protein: CAASGQWTYEQYF

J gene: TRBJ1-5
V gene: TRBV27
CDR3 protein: CASSPTPPVGNQPQHF